These 20 T cell receptor beta chains came from one sample sequenced in a study of cytomegalovirus exposure and HLA in healthy donors. PCR was performed using 60 Vbeta and 13 Jbeta primers. Profiled with immunoSEQ multiplex PCR; TCRdb holds only in-frame clones, not every one. The table has around 14,000 clones, about 64% seen once; the top ten hold approximately 15%. Sequenced material: PBMCs. The receptors derive from a woman aged 50 to 65 in good health and CMV-seropositive.

The rearrangement links TRBV30 to TRBJ1-2, with a tentative D call TRBD1 (5 bases). CDR3 length: 12 amino acids. V dropped 1 base and J dropped 8 bases, with 11 bases sitting between them. From germline, CDR1 is GTSNPN and CDR2 SVGIG (reference sequence). This CDR3 is CAWSGHRRGYTF. For the CDR3, the DNA is TGTGCCTGGAGTGGCCACAGGCGCGGCTACACCTTC. Using reference TRBV30 and TRBJ1-2 for the parts outside the CDR3, the full variable domain is SQTIHQWPATLVQPVGSPLSLECTVEGTSNPNLYWYRQAAGRGLQLLFYSVGIGQISSEVPQNLSASRPQDRQFILSSKKLLLSDSGFYLCAWSGHRRGYTFGSGTRLTVV.

The sample holds a few counts of this clone. The chain joins TRBV30 to TRBJ1-2, with 8 nucleotides matching TRBD1. Germline loops: CDR1 GTSNPN, CDR2 SVGIG (reference sequence). The CDR3 covers 14 residues. The V segment lost 3 bases and the J segment 2 bases; nucleotides outside the gene matches: 5. This CDR3 is CAWRKDRVNYGYTF. DNA of the CDR3: TGTGCCTGGAGAAAGGACAGGGTGAACTATGGCTACACCTTC.

This rearrangement joins TRBV2 to TRBJ2-7; TRBD1 is a possible D gene (6 bases). Trimming shortened V by 2 bases and J by 5 bases, and 22 bases separated the two germline ends. In germline, CDR1 is SNHLY, CDR2 FYNNEI. The CDR3 spans 17 residues. The CDR3 sequence is CASSESLGQPALNEQYF. The CDR3 coding sequence is TGTGCCAGCAGTGAATCTCTCGGACAGCCGGCCCTTAACGAGCAGTACTTC.

V and J are TRBV30 and TRBJ1-4, with 9 bases aligning to TRBD1. The CDR3 length is 14 residues. In germline, CDR1 is GTSNPN, CDR2 SVGIG (reference sequence). Losses at the gene ends were 3 bases for V and 8 bases for J; bases not matched to a gene: 7. For the CDR3, the DNA is TGTGCCTGGAGCGAAGGGACAGGGAGGGAAAAACTGTTTTTT. It codes for CAWSEGTGREKLFF.

The chain has TRBV6-1 and TRBJ2-1; D is unresolved. Germline V gene data show CDR1 as MNHNS and CDR2 as SASEGT. V was trimmed by 2 bases and J by 0 bases, leaving 11 bases between them. The CDR3 totals 16 residues. In DNA form, the CDR3 reads TGTGCCAGCAGTGAATTCCTATCAAGCTCCTACAATGAGCAGTTCTTC. This gives the protein CASSEFLSSSYNEQFF.

The rearrangement links TRBV15 to TRBJ1-5, with D possibly TRBD1 on 5 matching bases. CDR1 LNHNV and CDR2 YYDKDF come from the germline V gene (reference sequence). This CDR3 comprises 15 residues. V lost 2 bases to trimming and J lost 1 base, with 9 bases between them. The DNA of the CDR3 is TGTGCCACCAGCAGAAGCAGGGCGAGCAATCAGCCCCAGCATTTT. It codes for CATSRSRASNQPQHF. The full variable domain, completed using reference TRBV15 and TRBJ1-5, is DAMVIQNPRYQVTQFGKPVTLSCSQTLNHNVMYWYQQKSSQAPKLLFHYYDKDFNNEADTPDNFQSRRPNTSFCFLDIRSPGLGDTAMYLCATSRSRASNQPQHFGDGTRLSIL.

The chain couples TRBV7-9 to TRBJ2-7, with D uncertain. CDR3 length equals 12 residues. V was clipped by 5 bases and J by 6 bases, with 11 bases between them. Germline V lookup: CDR1 SEHNR, CDR2 FQNEAQ (reference sequence). The CDR3 bases are TGTGCCAGCAGCGCGCCCCACGCCGAGCAGTACTTC. Translation: CASSAPHAEQYF.

This clone was counted only a few times. The chain recombines TRBV25-1 with TRBJ1-1; D is unclear. In germline, CDR1 is MGHDK, CDR2 SYGVNS. CDR3 length: 12 amino acids. Trimming took 3 bases from V and 5 from J, leaving 7 bases between them. The CDR3: CASSDPGTEAFF. Written as DNA, the CDR3 is TGTGCCAGCAGTGATCCGGGGACTGAAGCTTTCTTT.

V usage is TRBV13 and J usage is TRBJ2-2; tentatively, D is TRBD2 (6 bases). The CDR3 is 12 amino acids. The V gene's germline CDR1 is PRHDT and CDR2 FYEKMQ (reference sequence). V was clipped by 8 bases and J by 3 bases, with 7 bases between them. The CDR3 DNA follows: TGTGCCAGCGGGGACTACACCGGGGAGCTGTTTTTT. Amino acid sequence: CASGDYTGELFF.

The chain carries TRBV28 and TRBJ1-1; no firm D call. Trimming removed 3 bases at V and 0 bases at J, with 5 bases between. The length of the CDR3 is 13 residues. The germline gives CDR1 MDHEN, CDR2 SYDVKM. The CDR3 nucleotides read TGTGCCAGCAGTTTTGAGGTGAACACTGAAGCTTTCTTT. Amino acids: CASSFEVNTEAFF.

This clone appeared a single time. This chain uses TRBV10-2 with TRBJ2-7, with D maybe TRBD1 (5 bases). The V end was cut by 8 bases, the J end by 6 bases, with 20 bases between. Germline-derived CDR1 and CDR2 are WSHSY and SAAADI. The CDR3 runs to 14 residues. The CDR3 protein is CASQGGRVPVEQYF. In nucleotides, the CDR3 is TGCGCCAGCCAGGGCGGAAGGGTGCCGGTCGAGCAGTACTTC.

The chain is built from TRBV7-2 and TRBJ2-7; 10 bases agree with TRBD2. After removal of 4 bases from V and 1 base from J, the junction contained 4 bases not matched to a gene. Germline CDR1 and CDR2: SGHTA and FQGNSA. The CDR3 consists of 15 residues. The CDR3 DNA sequence: TGTGCCAGCAGCTCGCTAGCGGGGGCTTCCTACGAGCAGTACTTC. Translation gives CASSSLAGASYEQYF.

V usage is TRBV11-2 and J usage is TRBJ2-7; 7 bases are shared with TRBD2. From germline, CDR1 is SGHAT and CDR2 FQNNGV. The CDR3 is 15 amino acids. V was clipped by 7 bases and J by 3 bases; unmatched bases: 12. CDR3 sequence: CASNRDPAGHYEQYF. Written as DNA, the CDR3 is TGTGCCAGCAACCGGGATCCAGCGGGGCACTACGAGCAGTACTTC. Looking up the rest from reference TRBV11-2 and TRBJ2-7 gives the full variable domain: EAGVAQSPRYKIIEKRQSVAFWCNPISGHATLYWYQQILGQGPKLLIQFQNNGVVDDSQLPKDRFSAERLKGVDSTLKIQPAKLEDSAVYLCASNRDPAGHYEQYFGPGTRLTVT.

This chain links TRBV5-1 with TRBJ2-7, with 11 bases matching TRBD2. The CDR3 spans 14 residues. Losses at the gene ends were 1 base for V and 3 bases for J; bases not matched to a gene: 0. CDR1 and CDR2 from the germline V gene are SGHRS and YFSETQ. The DNA of the CDR3 is TGCGCCAGCAGCTTGACTAGCGGGGGCTACGAGCAGTACTTC. The encoded protein is CASSLTSGGYEQYF.

The V call is TRBV9, the J call TRBJ1-2; 7 bases are shared with TRBD1. Germline V gene lookup returns CDR1 SGDLS and CDR2 YYNGEE. Losses at the gene ends were 0 bases for V and 5 bases for J; bases not matched to a gene: 7. CDR3 size: 15 residues. The CDR3 spells CASSVAKDRWYGYTF. The CDR3 region has the DNA TGTGCCAGCAGCGTAGCCAAGGACAGGTGGTATGGCTACACCTTC.

The gene calls are TRBV11-1 and TRBJ2-7; D is perhaps TRBD2 (6 bases). The length of the CDR3 is 14 residues. V was pared by 6 bases and J by 0 bases, with 12 bases between. Germline V gives CDR1 SGHAT, CDR2 FQDESV (reference sequence). CDR3 sequence reads: CASRLALLSYEQYF. CDR3 DNA sequence: TGTGCCAGCAGACTAGCACTACTCTCCTACGAGCAGTACTTC.

The chain employs TRBV28 and TRBJ1-2, with D tentatively TRBD1 (6 bases). Deletions cut 6 bases from V and 7 bases from J, with 15 bases between. Per germline, CDR1 MDHEN and CDR2 SYDVKM. The CDR3 loop spans 13 amino acids. In DNA, the CDR3 is TGTGCCAGCAGGTCACCAGGGGAGGGTGGCTACACCTTC. Its translation is CASRSPGEGGYTF.

V gene TRBV30 combines with J gene TRBJ1-1; possibly TRBD1 for D (5 bases). Germline V gene lookup returns CDR1 GTSNPN and CDR2 SVGIG (reference sequence). The ends were cut back, 6 bases at V and 0 bases at J, with 11 bases in the middle. The CDR3 is 13 amino acids. The DNA for the CDR3 is TGTGCCTGTTCCCGGGACTTGAACACTGAAGCTTTCTTT. Residues: CACSRDLNTEAFF.

V and J are TRBV4-1 and TRBJ2-6; the D is unclear. Germline V gives CDR1 MGHRA, CDR2 YSYEKL. The germline V and J ends were trimmed by 0 bases and 4 bases, with 19 bases remaining between them. The CDR3 contains 19 residues. The CDR3 spells CASSQELNLVGTGANVLTF. Written as DNA, the CDR3 is TGCGCCAGCAGCCAAGAATTGAACCTTGTTGGTACAGGGGCCAACGTCCTGACTTTC.

The chain couples TRBV29-1 to TRBJ2-1, with D possibly being TRBD1 (6 bases). This CDR3 is built from 15 residues. V was clipped by 1 base and J by 2 bases, with 12 bases between them. CDR1 is SQVTM, CDR2 ANQGSEA, per germline. CDR3 bases: TGCAGCGTTGAAGCAGGGGACGTTGCCTACAATGAGCAGTTCTTC. It specifies CSVEAGDVAYNEQFF.